A single sample gave rise to the 2 T cell receptor beta chains below, sequenced in a study of vaccination and CD4 T cells after COVID-19. Treatment specified: roughly nine-day PBMC culture with coronavirus spike peptide pools or control peptides (ViraFEST assay). With the Oncomine TCR Beta short-read assay, DNA from cultured CD4+ T cells was sequenced. In TCRdb, the PCR reads were re-called with MiXCR into one record per CDR3 protein. The sample contains about 15,000 distinct CDR3 sequences, almost 50% of which appear only once. Antigens of these TCRs are unknown. The sequencing used cultured CD4+ T cells from blood, collected after SARS-CoV-2 vaccination. The receptors originated from a human donor with COVID-19.

The chain uses TRBV20-1 and TRBJ1-3; tentatively, D is TRBD1 (5 bases). The germline gives CDR1 DFQATT, CDR2 SNEGSKA (reference sequence). The CDR3 is 15 residues long. V was pared by 5 bases and J by 0 bases, with 14 bases between. The CDR3 region has the DNA TGCAGTGCTGAGGCAGGGCGAAACTCTGGAAACACCATATATTTT. Its protein product is CSAEAGRNSGNTIYF.

This clonotype has a single count. This rearrangement joins TRBV20-1 to TRBJ2-1; unclear D gene. This CDR3 has 14 residues. Germline V gene data show CDR1 as DFQATT and CDR2 as SNEGSKA (reference sequence). Trimming took off 6 bases at V and 8 bases at J, with 20 bases between the two ends. The CDR3 DNA sequence: TGCAGTGCGGTTGGGAACCGACGTGGGGATGAGCAGTTCTTC. The encoded protein is CSAVGNRRGDEQFF.